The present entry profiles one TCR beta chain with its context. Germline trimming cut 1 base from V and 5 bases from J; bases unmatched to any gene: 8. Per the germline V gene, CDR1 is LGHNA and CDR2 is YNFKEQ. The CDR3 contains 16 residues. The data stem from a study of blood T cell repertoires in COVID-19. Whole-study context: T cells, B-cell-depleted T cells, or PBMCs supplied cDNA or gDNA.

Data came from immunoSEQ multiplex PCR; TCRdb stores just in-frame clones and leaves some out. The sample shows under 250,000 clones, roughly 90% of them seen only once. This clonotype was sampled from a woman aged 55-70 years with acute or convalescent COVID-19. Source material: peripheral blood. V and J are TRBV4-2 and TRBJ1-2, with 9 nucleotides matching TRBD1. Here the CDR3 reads CASSQGGQGGKYGYTF. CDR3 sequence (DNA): TGTGCCAGCAGCCAAGGGGGACAGGGAGGGAAGTATGGCTACACCTTC.